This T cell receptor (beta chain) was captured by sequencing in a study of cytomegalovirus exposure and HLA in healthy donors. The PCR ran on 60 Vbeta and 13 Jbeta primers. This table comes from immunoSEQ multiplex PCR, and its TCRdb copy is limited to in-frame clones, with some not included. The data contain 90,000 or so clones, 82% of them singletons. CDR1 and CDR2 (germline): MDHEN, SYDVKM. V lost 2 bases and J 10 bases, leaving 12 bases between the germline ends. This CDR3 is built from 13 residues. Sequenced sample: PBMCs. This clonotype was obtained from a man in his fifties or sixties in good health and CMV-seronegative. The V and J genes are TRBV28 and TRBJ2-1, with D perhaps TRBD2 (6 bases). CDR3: CASSLGTAGEQFF. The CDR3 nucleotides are TGTGCCAGCAGTTTAGGGACTGCGGGGGAGCAGTTCTTC.